These 18 T cell receptor beta chains were sequenced from one sample in a study of blood T cell repertoires in COVID-19. Method: immunoSEQ multiplex PCR; TCRdb's copy keeps in-frame clones and lacks some. Of about 150,000 clones in the sample, around 83% were seen once. What was sequenced was peripheral blood. These receptors all stem from a woman between 50 and 59 years old with acute or convalescent COVID-19.

This clone was seen only once. This sequence joins TRBV21-1 and TRBJ2-7; the table's D call of TRBD1 was not tested on the DNA. TRBV21-1 is a pseudogene. The CDR3 runs to 15 residues. CDR3 sequence reads: CASSKVSDSSYEQYF. CDR3 nucleotides: TGTGCCAGCAGCAAAGTTTCGGACAGCTCCTACGAGCAGTACTTC.

CDR3 bases: TGCGCCAGCAGCCAAGGGCCATATCAGCCCCAGCATTTT. It specifies CASSQGPYQPQHF. The chain carries TRBV4-3 and TRBJ1-5; D unclear. Germline-derived CDR1 and CDR2 are LGHNA and YSLEER. V lost 1 base to trimming and J lost 5 bases, with 6 bases between them. CDR3 size: 13 residues.

This clone was seen a few times. The chain has TRBV28 and TRBJ1-5, with D perhaps matching TRBD1 (5 bases). This CDR3 comprises 13 residues. Germline V gene lookup returns CDR1 MDHEN and CDR2 SYDVKM. The V gene lost 6 bases and the J gene lost 15 bases, with 21 bases spanning the gap. CDR3 sequence: CASSQPGVRKWHF. The DNA for the CDR3 is TGTGCCAGCAGCCAGCCGGGGGTCCGTAAGTGGCATTTT. Combining the CDR3 with reference TRBV28 and TRBJ1-5 gives the whole variable domain DVKVTQSSRYLVKRTGEKVFLECVQDMDHENMFWYRQDPGLGLRLIYFSYDVKMKEKGDIPEGYSVSREKKERFSLILESASTNQTSMYLCASSQPGVRKWHFGDGTRLSIL.

The gene calls are TRBV27 and TRBJ1-4; no reliable D call. Trimming left V 7 bases short and J 5 bases short, with 8 bases between. CDR1 MNHEY and CDR2 SMNVEV come from the germline V gene (reference sequence). The length of the CDR3 is 12 residues. In DNA, the CDR3 is TGTGCCAGCAAAAGCGTGAATGAAAAACTGTTTTTT. Translating gives CASKSVNEKLFF.

This chain joins TRBV11-2 and TRBJ1-2, with D tentatively TRBD1 (5 bases). The germline V gene has CDR1 SGHAT and CDR2 FQNNGV. The CDR3 is 14 amino acids. The V gene lost 4 bases and the J gene lost 2 bases, with 11 bases spanning the gap. The CDR3 bases are TGTGCCAGCAGCTCTAGCGGGGGGAACTATGGCTACACCTTC. This codes for CASSSSGGNYGYTF.

About this clone itself: Within the sample, other DNA sequences also encode this same CDR3. The J gene is TRBJ2-5, the V gene TRBV9, with 7 bases lining up with TRBD2. The CDR3 extends over 16 amino acids. The germline CDR1 and CDR2 sequences are SGDLS and YYNGEE. With V trimmed by 0 bases and J by 1 base, 6 bases remained unmatched. CDR3 residues: CASSVGTSGVQETQYF. The CDR3 DNA sequence: TGTGCCAGCAGCGTAGGAACCAGCGGGGTCCAAGAGACCCAGTACTTC. Full variable domain (remainder filled in from reference TRBV9 and TRBJ2-5): DSGVTQTPKHLITATGQRVTLRCSPRSGDLSVYWYQQSLDQGLQFLIQYYNGEERAKGNILERFSAQQFPDLHSELNLSSLELGDSALYFCASSVGTSGVQETQYFGPGTRLLVL.

The chain is built from TRBV25-1 and TRBJ2-5; D perhaps matches TRBD2 (5 bases). Germline assignment: CDR1 MGHDK and CDR2 SYGVNS. The V and J ends lost 1 base and 3 bases respectively, with 12 bases between them. The CDR3 has 15 residues. The CDR3 region is CASSELGLAEETQYF. CDR3 in DNA: TGTGCCAGCAGTGAATTAGGGCTAGCAGAAGAGACCCAGTACTTC.

A word on this clone: This same CDR3 is encoded by further DNA sequences in the sample. This chain connects TRBV9 to TRBJ1-1; no firm D call. There are 14 residues in the CDR3. Germline V lookup: CDR1 SGDLS, CDR2 YYNGEE. V lost 0 bases, J lost 4 bases, and 10 bases lay in between. CDR3 in amino acids: CASSVGHEGTEAFF. For the CDR3, the DNA is TGTGCCAGCAGCGTAGGACATGAGGGCACTGAAGCTTTCTTT.

The chain couples TRBV2 to TRBJ2-1, with 13 bases identical to TRBD2. The CDR3 spans 15 residues. Germline-derived CDR1 and CDR2 are SNHLY and FYNNEI. V was pared by 6 bases and J by 6 bases, with 5 bases of the junction left unmatched. The CDR3 DNA is TGTGCCAGCAGGAAACTAGCGGGGGGGAGCAATGAGCAGTTCTTC. Protein sequence: CASRKLAGGSNEQFF.

The V and J genes are TRBV5-6 and TRBJ1-3; 7 bases are a match to TRBD1. The CDR3 consists of 16 residues. V lost 0 bases, J lost 2 bases, and 5 bases stayed unmatched. CDR1 and CDR2 (germline): SGHDT, YYEEEE. This chain's CDR3 is CASSLVGQLAGNTIYF. In nucleotides, the CDR3 is TGTGCCAGCAGCTTGGTGGGACAGCTGGCTGGAAACACCATATATTTT.

The rearrangement joins TRBV4-3 to TRBJ2-5; D call uncertain. CDR1 is LGHNA, CDR2 YSLEER, per germline. The CDR3 contains 16 residues. Between the trimmed V and J ends, which lost 1 base and 1 base, there was a span of 13 bases. The DNA of the CDR3 is TGCGCCAGCAGCCAAGTTCCGGTCCGTCCCCAAGAGACCCAGTACTTC. Translating it yields CASSQVPVRPQETQYF.

The chain carries TRBV3-1 (or the pseudogene TRBV3-2) and TRBJ2-3; 7 bases fit TRBD2. CDR3 length: 12 residues. CDR1 is LGHDT and CDR2 is YNNKEL in the germline V gene (reference sequence). Unmatched junction bases numbered 7, after V lost 4 bases and J lost 12 bases. The CDR3 bases are TGTGCCAGCAGCCTAAGACTAGCCGTCCAGTATTTT. Amino acids: CASSLRLAVQYF.

The V call is TRBV28, the J call TRBJ2-7, with TRBD2 identical over 10 bases. Germline V CDR1 and CDR2: MDHEN, SYDVKM. The length of the CDR3 is 13 residues. Losses at the gene ends were 5 bases for V and 9 bases for J; bases not matched to a gene: 7. As DNA, the CDR3 is TGTGCCAGCAGTCGGACTAGCGGAAAGGTGCAGTACTTC. Translation gives CASSRTSGKVQYF.

V gene TRBV24-1 combines with J gene TRBJ2-2; weak D call: TRBD2 (5 bases). Per the germline V gene, CDR1 is KGHDR and CDR2 is SFDVKD. The CDR3 runs to 15 residues. V was trimmed by 0 bases and J by 7 bases, leaving 11 bases between them. CDR3 amino acids: CATSDLGYRGGELFF. CDR3 in DNA: TGTGCCACCAGTGATTTGGGGTATCGGGGCGGGGAGCTGTTTTTT.

The chain uses TRBV4-2 and TRBJ2-4; D gene ambiguous. V dropped 0 bases and J dropped 6 bases, with 15 bases sitting between them. The CDR3 is 16 amino acids. The V gene's germline CDR1 is LGHNA and CDR2 YNFKEQ. Here the CDR3 reads CASSQDRSRMLNIQYF. DNA of the CDR3: TGTGCCAGCAGCCAAGATCGAAGCAGGATGTTAAACATTCAGTACTTC.

This chain links TRBV29-1 with TRBJ1-2; the D gene is possibly TRBD1 (6 bases). The germline V gene encodes CDR1 SQVTM and CDR2 ANQGSEA. The CDR3 is 13 residues long. Trimming pared 3 bases from V and 3 bases from J, leaving 11 bases between. The CDR3 DNA follows: TGCAGCGTTGAGCTGACAGGCTACTATGGCTACACCTTC. Protein product: CSVELTGYYGYTF.

This rearrangement joins TRBV9 to TRBJ2-6; 7 nucleotides line up with TRBD1. The V gene's germline CDR1 is SGDLS and CDR2 YYNGEE. The CDR3 contains 15 residues. V was pared by 4 bases and J by 6 bases, with 7 bases of the junction left unmatched. CDR3 protein: CASSNRGSQANVLTF. The CDR3 nucleotides read TGTGCCAGCAGCAACAGGGGCAGTCAGGCCAACGTCCTGACTTTC.

The chain joins TRBV5-3 to TRBJ1-6, with D perhaps matching TRBD1 (6 bases). TRBV5-3 is an open reading frame, and its role is uncertain. This CDR3 is built from 16 residues. With 0 bases removed from V and 9 bases from J, the gap between germline ends came to 16 bases. This chain's CDR3 is CARSLACRGPSSPLHF. The DNA of the CDR3 is TGTGCCAGAAGCTTGGCTTGCAGGGGCCCAAGTTCACCCCTCCACTTT.